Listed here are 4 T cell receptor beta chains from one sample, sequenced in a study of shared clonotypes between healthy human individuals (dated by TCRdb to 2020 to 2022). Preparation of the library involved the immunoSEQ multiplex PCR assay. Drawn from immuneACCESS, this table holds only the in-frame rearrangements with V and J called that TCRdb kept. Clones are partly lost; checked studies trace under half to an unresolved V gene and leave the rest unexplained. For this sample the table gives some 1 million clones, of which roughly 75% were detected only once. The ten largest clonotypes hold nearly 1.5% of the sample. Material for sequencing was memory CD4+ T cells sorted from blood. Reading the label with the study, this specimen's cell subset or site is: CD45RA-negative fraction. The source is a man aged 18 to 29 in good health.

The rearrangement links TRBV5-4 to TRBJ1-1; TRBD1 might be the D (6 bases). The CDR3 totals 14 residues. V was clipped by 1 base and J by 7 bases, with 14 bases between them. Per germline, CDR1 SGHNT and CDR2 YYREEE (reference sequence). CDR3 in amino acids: CASSLTGSSGEAFF. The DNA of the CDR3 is TGTGCCAGCAGCTTGACAGGGTCGAGTGGTGAAGCTTTCTTT.

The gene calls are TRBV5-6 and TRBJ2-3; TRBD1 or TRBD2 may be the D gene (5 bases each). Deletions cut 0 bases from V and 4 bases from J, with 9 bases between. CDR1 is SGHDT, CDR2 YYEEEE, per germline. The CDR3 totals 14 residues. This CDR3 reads CASSLAGAPDTQYF. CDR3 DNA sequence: TGTGCCAGCAGCTTGGCCGGGGCCCCAGATACGCAGTATTTT.

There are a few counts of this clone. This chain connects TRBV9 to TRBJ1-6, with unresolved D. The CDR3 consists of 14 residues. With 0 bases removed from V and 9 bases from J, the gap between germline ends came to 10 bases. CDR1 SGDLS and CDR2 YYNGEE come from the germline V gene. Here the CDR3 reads CASSVGGDFSPLHF. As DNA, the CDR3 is TGTGCCAGCAGCGTAGGTGGGGATTTTTCACCCCTCCACTTT.

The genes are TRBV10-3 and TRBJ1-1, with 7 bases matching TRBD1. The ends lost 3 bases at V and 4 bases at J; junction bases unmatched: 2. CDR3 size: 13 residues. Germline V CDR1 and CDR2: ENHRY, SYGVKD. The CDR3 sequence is CAISDRQGTEAFF. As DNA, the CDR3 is TGTGCCATCAGTGACCGACAGGGCACTGAAGCTTTCTTT.